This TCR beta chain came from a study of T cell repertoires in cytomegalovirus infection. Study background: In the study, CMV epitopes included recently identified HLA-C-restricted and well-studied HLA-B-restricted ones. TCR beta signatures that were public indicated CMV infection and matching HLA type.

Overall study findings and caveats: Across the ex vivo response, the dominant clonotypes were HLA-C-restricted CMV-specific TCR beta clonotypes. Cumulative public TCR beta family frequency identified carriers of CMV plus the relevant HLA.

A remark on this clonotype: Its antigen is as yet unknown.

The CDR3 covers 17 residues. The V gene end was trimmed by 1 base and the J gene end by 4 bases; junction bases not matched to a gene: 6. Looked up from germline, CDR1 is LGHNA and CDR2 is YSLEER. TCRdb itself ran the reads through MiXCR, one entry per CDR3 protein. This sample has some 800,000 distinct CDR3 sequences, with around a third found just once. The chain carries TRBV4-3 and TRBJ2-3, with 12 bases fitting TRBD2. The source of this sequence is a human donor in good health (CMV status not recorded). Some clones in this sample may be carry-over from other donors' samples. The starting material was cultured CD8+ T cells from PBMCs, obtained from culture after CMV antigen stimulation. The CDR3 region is CASSQVLAGGPSDTQYF. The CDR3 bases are TGCGCCAGCAGCCAAGTCCTAGCGGGGGGGCCTTCAGATACGCAGTATTTT.